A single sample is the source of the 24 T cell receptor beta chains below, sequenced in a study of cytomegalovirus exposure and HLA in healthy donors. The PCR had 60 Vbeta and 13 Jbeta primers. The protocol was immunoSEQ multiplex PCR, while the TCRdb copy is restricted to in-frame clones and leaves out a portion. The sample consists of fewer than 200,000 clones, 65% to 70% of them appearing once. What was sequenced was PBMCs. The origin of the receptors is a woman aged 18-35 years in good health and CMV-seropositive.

The CDR3 DNA reads TGTGCCAGCAGCGTTTCCGCACGGACATCCGGTAATGAAAAACTGTTTTTT. This sequence encodes CASSVSARTSGNEKLFF. V usage is TRBV9 and J usage is TRBJ1-4; D possibly corresponds to TRBD1 (5 bases). V lost 2 bases and J lost 4, with 18 bases in between. The V gene's germline CDR1 is SGDLS and CDR2 YYNGEE. This CDR3 has 17 residues.

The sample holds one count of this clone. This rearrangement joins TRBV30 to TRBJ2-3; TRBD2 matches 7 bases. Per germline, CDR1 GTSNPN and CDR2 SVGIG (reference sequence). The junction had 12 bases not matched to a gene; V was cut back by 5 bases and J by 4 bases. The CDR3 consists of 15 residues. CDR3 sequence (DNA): TGTGCCTGGTCAGGAGCGGGGTTTGGGGCAGATACGCAGTATTTT. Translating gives CAWSGAGFGADTQYF.

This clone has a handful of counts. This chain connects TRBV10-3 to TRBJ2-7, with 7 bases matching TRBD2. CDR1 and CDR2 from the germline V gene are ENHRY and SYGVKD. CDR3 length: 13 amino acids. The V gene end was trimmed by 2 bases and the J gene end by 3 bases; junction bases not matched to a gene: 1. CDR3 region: CAISEGTIYEQYF. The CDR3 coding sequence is TGTGCCATCAGTGAGGGGACTATCTACGAGCAGTACTTC.

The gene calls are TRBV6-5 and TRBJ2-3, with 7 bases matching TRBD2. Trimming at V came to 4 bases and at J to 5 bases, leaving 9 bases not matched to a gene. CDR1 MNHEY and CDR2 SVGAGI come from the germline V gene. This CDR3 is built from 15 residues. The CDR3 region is CASSSTREDKDTQYF. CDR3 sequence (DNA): TGTGCCAGCAGTTCGACTCGGGAGGATAAAGATACGCAGTATTTT.

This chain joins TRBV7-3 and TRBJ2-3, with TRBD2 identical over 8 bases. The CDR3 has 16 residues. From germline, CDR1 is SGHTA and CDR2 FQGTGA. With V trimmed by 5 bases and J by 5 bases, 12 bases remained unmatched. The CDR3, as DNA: TGTGCCAGCAGCCCCACCGGGCGGGGGGAAGGAGATACGCAGTATTTT. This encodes CASSPTGRGEGDTQYF.

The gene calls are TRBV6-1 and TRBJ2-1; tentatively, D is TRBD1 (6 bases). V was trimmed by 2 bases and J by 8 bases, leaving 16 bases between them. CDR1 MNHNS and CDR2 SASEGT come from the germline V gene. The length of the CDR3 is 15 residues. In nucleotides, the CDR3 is TGTGCCAGCAGTGAAACAGGGTTCAAGGTCTATGAGCAGTTCTTC. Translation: CASSETGFKVYEQFF.

The CDR3 DNA is TGTGCCAGCAGCTGGACTAGCGGGAGACCTTACGAGCAGTACTTC. Amino acids: CASSWTSGRPYEQYF. The chain carries TRBV6-5 and TRBJ2-5, with 13 nucleotides matching TRBD2. The J call may be faulty, since TRBJ2-7 better matches the DNA end. The germline CDR1 and CDR2 sequences are MNHEY and SVGAGI. The CDR3 length is 15 residues.

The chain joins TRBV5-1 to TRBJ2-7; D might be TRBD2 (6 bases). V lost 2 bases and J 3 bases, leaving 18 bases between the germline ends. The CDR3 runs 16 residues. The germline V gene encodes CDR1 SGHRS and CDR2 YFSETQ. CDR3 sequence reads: CASSFFAPTSFYEQYF. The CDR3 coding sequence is TGCGCCAGCAGCTTCTTCGCCCCGACTAGTTTCTACGAGCAGTACTTC.

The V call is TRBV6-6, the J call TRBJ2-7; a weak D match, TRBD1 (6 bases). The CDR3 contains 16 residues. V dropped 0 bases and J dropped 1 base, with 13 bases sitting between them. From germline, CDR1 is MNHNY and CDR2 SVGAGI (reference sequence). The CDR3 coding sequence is TGTGCCAGCAGTTACTCGATCGCAGGGGATTCCTACGAGCAGTACTTC. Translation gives CASSYSIAGDSYEQYF.

The CDR3 loop reads CASSWGRDYEQYF. CDR3 sequence (DNA): TGTGCCAGCTCGTGGGGTCGGGACTACGAGCAGTACTTC. The rearrangement uses TRBV18 and TRBJ2-7; perhaps TRBD2 as D (5 bases). The germline CDR1 and CDR2 sequences are KGHSH and LQKENI. This CDR3 is built from 13 residues. Trimming pared 6 bases from V and 3 bases from J, leaving 12 bases between.

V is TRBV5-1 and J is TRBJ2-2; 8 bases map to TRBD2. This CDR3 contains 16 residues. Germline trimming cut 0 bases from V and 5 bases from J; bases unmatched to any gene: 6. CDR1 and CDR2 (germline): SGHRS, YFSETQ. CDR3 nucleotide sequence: TGCGCCAGCAGCTTGGCCCTGGGGACTAGAACCGGGGAGCTGTTTTTT. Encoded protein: CASSLALGTRTGELFF. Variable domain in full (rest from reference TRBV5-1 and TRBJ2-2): KAGVTQTPRYLIKTRGQQVTLSCSPISGHRSVSWYQQTPGQGLQFLFEYFSETQRNKGNFPGRFSGRQFSNSRSEMNVSTLELGDSALYLCASSLALGTRTGELFFGEGSRLTVL.

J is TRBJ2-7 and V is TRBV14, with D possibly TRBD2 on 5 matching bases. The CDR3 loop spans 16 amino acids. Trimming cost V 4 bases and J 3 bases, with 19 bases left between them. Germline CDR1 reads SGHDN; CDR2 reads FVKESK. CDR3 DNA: TGTGCCAGCAGCCCCCGGGGTAATCAGGTGGTCTACGAGCAGTACTTC. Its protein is CASSPRGNQVVYEQYF.

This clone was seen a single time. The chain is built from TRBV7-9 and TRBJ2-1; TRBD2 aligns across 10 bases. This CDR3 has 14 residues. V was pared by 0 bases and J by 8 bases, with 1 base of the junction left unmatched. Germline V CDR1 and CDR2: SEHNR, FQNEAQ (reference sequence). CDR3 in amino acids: CASSLALAGHEQFF. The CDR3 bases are TGTGCCAGCAGCTTAGCACTAGCGGGACATGAGCAGTTCTTC.

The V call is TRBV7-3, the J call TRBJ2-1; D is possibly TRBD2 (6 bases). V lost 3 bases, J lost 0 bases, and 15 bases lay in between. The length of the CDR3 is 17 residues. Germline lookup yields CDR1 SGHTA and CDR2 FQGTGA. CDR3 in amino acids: CASSFPRGASSYNEQFF. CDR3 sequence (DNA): TGTGCCAGCAGCTTTCCCCGCGGGGCGAGCTCCTACAATGAGCAGTTCTTC.

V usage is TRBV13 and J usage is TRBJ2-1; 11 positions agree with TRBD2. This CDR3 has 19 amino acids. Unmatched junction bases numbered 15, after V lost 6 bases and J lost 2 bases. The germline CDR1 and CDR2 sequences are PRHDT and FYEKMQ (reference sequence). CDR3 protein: CASSVTGLAGGSTYNEQFF. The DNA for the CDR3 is TGTGCCAGCAGTGTGACGGGATTAGCGGGGGGGTCTACCTACAATGAGCAGTTCTTC.

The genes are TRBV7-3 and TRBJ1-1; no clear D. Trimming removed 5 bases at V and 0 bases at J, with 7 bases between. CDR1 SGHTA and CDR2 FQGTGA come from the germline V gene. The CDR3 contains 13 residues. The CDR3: CASSPSVNTEAFF. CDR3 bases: TGTGCCAGCAGCCCGTCGGTGAACACTGAAGCTTTCTTT.

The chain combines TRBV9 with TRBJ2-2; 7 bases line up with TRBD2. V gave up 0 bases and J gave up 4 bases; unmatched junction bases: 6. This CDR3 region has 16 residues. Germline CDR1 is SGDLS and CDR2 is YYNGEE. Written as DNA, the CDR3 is TGTGCCAGCAGCGTAGCCAGCGGGGTGTCCACCGGGGAGCTGTTTTTT. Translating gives CASSVASGVSTGELFF.

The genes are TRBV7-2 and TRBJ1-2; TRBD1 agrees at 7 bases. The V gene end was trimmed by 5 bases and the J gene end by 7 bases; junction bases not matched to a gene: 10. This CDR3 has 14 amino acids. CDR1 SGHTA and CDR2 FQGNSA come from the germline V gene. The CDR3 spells CASSPGQESSGYTF. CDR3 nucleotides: TGTGCCAGCAGCCCAGGACAGGAGTCCAGTGGCTACACCTTC.

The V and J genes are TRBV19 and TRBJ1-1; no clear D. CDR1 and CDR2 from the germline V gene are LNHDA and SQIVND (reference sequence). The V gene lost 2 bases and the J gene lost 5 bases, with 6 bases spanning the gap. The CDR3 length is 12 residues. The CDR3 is CASSIRWTEAFF. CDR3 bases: TGTGCCAGTAGTATACGGTGGACTGAAGCTTTCTTT. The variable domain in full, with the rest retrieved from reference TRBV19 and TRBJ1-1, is DGGITQSPKYLFRKEGQNVTLSCEQNLNHDAMYWYRQDPGQGLRLIYYSQIVNDFQKGDIAEGYSVSREKKESFPLTVTSAQKNPTAFYLCASSIRWTEAFFGQGTRLTVV.

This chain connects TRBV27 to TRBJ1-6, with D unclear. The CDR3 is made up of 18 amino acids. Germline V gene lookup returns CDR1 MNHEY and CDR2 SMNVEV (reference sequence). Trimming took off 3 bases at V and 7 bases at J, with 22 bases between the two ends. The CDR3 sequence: CASSFRAKSGKSNSPLHF. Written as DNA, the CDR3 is TGTGCCAGCAGTTTTCGGGCCAAATCGGGGAAATCGAATTCACCCCTCCACTTT.

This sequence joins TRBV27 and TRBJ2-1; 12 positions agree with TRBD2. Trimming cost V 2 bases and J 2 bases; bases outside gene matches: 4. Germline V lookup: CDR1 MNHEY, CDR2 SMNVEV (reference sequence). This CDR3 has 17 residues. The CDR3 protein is CASSLAGTSGPYNEQFF. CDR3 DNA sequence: TGTGCCAGCAGTTTAGCCGGGACTAGCGGGCCCTACAATGAGCAGTTCTTC.

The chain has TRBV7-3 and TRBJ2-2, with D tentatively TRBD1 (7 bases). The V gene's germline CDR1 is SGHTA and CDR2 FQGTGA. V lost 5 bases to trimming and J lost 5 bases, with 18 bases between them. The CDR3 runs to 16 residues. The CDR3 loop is CASSPIGQGGTGELFF. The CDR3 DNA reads TGTGCCAGCAGCCCCATCGGGCAGGGGGGAACCGGGGAGCTGTTTTTT.

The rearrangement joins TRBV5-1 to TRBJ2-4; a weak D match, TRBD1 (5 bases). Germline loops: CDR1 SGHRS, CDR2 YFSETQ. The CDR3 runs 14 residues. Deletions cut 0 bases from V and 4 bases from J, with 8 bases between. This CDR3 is CASSLEQAKNIQYF. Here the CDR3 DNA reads TGCGCCAGCAGCTTGGAACAGGCAAAAAACATTCAGTACTTC.

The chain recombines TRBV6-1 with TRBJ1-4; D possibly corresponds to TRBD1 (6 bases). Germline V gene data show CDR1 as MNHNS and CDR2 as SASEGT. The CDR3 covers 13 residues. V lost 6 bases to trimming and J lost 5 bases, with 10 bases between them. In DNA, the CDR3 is TGTGCCAGCAGGGCCAGGGGAAATGAAAAACTGTTTTTT. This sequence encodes CASRARGNEKLFF.